Listed below are T cell receptor beta chains from one sample, sequenced in a study of PD-L1 blockade in urothelial cancer. Data came from immunoSEQ multiplex PCR; TCRdb stores just in-frame clones and leaves some out. The data show about 100,000 clones, about nine tenths seen once. The sequences come from PBMCs, collected around atezolizumab (anti-PD-L1) treatment. All receptors derive from a woman aged 80 or older with urothelial cancer. Each CDR3 is given with its conserved first and last residue. Each record gives: J gene, V gene, D gene, clone size, CDR3 DNA, CDR3 protein. A D gene is named only where the DNA matches it firmly. Clone size is stated in some rows and not others, as once, few, many or a class when expanded.

TRBJ1-2 | TRBV7-3 | TRBD1 | - | TGTGCCAGCAGCTCCGACAGGGGGCTTGGCGGCTACACCTTC | CASSSDRGLGGYTF
TRBJ2-7 | TRBV5-1 | TRBD2 | - | TGCGCCAGCAGCTTGGCCGTTGGACTAGCGGGAGGGCCGGGGTACGAGCAGTACTTC | CASSLAVGLAGGPGYEQYF
TRBJ1-1 | TRBV5-1 | TRBD1 | - | TGCGCCAGCAGATCAACAGGGGCCTCCACCGAAGCTTTCTTT | CASRSTGASTEAFF
TRBJ2-3 | TRBV7-3 | TRBD2 | - | TGTGCCAGCAGCCCCGTTGCTAGCGGGACAGATACGCAGTATTTT | CASSPVASGTDTQYF
TRBJ2-7 | TRBV6-1 | - | - | TGTGCCAGCAGTGTTTTGGGGGGCGAGCAGTACTTC | CASSVLGGEQYF
TRBJ1-2 | TRBV5-6 | TRBD1 | - | TGTGCCAGCAGCCGGGACAGGGAGGTCTACGGCTACACCTTC | CASSRDREVYGYTF
TRBJ1-1 | TRBV25-1 | TRBD1 | - | TGTGCCAGCAGTGAATCGTATCGGGCAGGGGGGGCTTTCTTT | CASSESYRAGGAFF
TRBJ2-5 | TRBV2 | TRBD2 | - | TGTGCCAGCAGTGAGCGGGGGGTGCGGGAGACCCAGTACTTC | CASSERGVRETQYF
TRBJ2-3 | TRBV7-6 | - | - | TGTGCCAGCAGCTTCCCAGGGTCCCTCTCGAATACGCAGTATTTT | CASSFPGSLSNTQYF
TRBJ2-1 | TRBV20-1 | - | - | TGCAGTGCCGCGGGGACGAATGAGCAGTTCTTC | CSAAGTNEQFF
TRBJ2-7 | TRBV11-2 | TRBD2 | - | TGTGCCAGCAGCTTTCCGGGACTAGCGGGCTACGAGCAGTACTTC | CASSFPGLAGYEQYF
TRBJ2-1 | TRBV6-5 | - | - | TGTGCCAGCAGCCCGGGGGGCGGTGGAGGCGAGCAGTTCTTC | CASSPGGGGGEQFF
TRBJ1-1 | TRBV28 | - | - | TGTGCCAGCAGTTTGACAGTAACTGAAGCTTTCTTT | CASSLTVTEAFF
TRBJ2-1 | TRBV9 | TRBD2 | - | TGTGCCAGCAGCGTAGAAGCGGGAGCCGCCTACAATGAGCAGTTCTTC | CASSVEAGAAYNEQFF
TRBJ1-4 | TRBV6-5 | TRBD1 | - | TGTGCCACACAAAGAGCAGGGGGGTCTGGAAAACTGTTTTTT | CATQRAGGSGKLFF
TRBJ2-7 | TRBV2 | TRBD2 | - | TGTGCCAGCAGTTTCGCCTGGACTAGCGGGAGGGTGGGCGAGCAGTACTTC | CASSFAWTSGRVGEQYF
TRBJ1-1 | TRBV2 | - | - | TGTGCCAGCAGTGTCGCTCAGGACACTGAAGCTTTCTTT | CASSVAQDTEAFF
TRBJ2-2 | TRBV9 | - | - | TGTGCCAGCAGCGTAGTCGGGAGAGGCGGGGAGCTGTTTTTT | CASSVVGRGGELFF
TRBJ2-7 | TRBV4-2 | TRBD2 | - | TGTGCCAGCAGCCCCACCCCGGGACTAGACTACGAGCAGTACTTC | CASSPTPGLDYEQYF
TRBJ1-1 | TRBV5-4 | TRBD1 | - | TGTGCCAGCAGCCCGGGACAGGGTAGCACTGAAGCTTTCTTT | CASSPGQGSTEAFF
TRBJ2-1 | TRBV10-2 | TRBD2 | - | TGCGCCAGCAGAGACACTAGCGGGAGGGATGAGCAGTTCTTC | CASRDTSGRDEQFF
TRBJ2-3 | TRBV5-1 | TRBD1 | once | TGCGCCAGCAGCTTGGGACAGGGAAGCACAGATACGCAGTATTTT | CASSLGQGSTDTQYF
TRBJ2-2 | TRBV30 | TRBD2 | - | TGTGCCTGGAGTGGTACTAGCGGGAGCACCGGGGAGCTGTTTTTT | CAWSGTSGSTGELFF
TRBJ2-1 | TRBV28 | - | - | TGTGCCAGCAGTTTATCTAGACTCTACAATTCGGAGCAGTTCTTC | CASSLSRLYNSEQFF
TRBJ2-1 | TRBV5-1 | TRBD1 | - | TGCGCCAGCAGCTTGGCCCCGGGACAGGGGTACAATGAGCAGTTCTTC | CASSLAPGQGYNEQFF
TRBJ1-2 | TRBV30 | - | once | TGTGCCTGGAGTGTACTTAGGGAGAGCGGCTACACCTTC | CAWSVLRESGYTF
TRBJ2-1 | TRBV7-8 | TRBD2 | - | TGTGCCAGCAGCTTAGTACGAAGCCTTCGACTAGCGGGGAACAATGAGCAGTTCTTC | CASSLVRSLRLAGNNEQFF
TRBJ2-5 | TRBV28 | TRBD2 | - | TGTGCCAGCAGTTCCATCCAAACCGGGACTAGTGGAGAGACCCAGTACTTC | CASSSIQTGTSGETQYF
TRBJ2-7 | TRBV18 | - | - | TGTGCCAGCTCACCGGAGGGGAACGAGCAGTACTTC | CASSPEGNEQYF
TRBJ2-7 | TRBV6-5 | - | - | TGTGCCAGCAGTTACTCGATACAGCCCTACGAGCAGTACTTC | CASSYSIQPYEQYF
TRBJ1-1 | TRBV18 | - | once | TGTGCCAGCTCTTCCAGGGGACCACACGCTTTCTTT | CASSSRGPHAFF
TRBJ1-3 | TRBV11-2 | - | - | TGTGCCAGCAGCTTCCAATCTGGACAGACCTTCTCTGGAAACACCATATATTTT | CASSFQSGQTFSGNTIYF
TRBJ2-1 | TRBV7-3 | TRBD2 | - | TGTGCCAGCAGCCCGAGCGGGAGGGGAGGAGATGAGCAGTTCTTC | CASSPSGRGGDEQFF
TRBJ2-2 | TRBV4-2 | TRBD2 | - | TGTGCCAGCAGCCAAGATCTAGCGGGAAGCACCGGGGAGCTGTTTTTT | CASSQDLAGSTGELFF
TRBJ2-5 | TRBV7-6 | - | - | TGTGCCAGCAGCACTGCACTAGGGCCTTGGGAGACCCAGTACTTC | CASSTALGPWETQYF
TRBJ2-6 | TRBV2 | TRBD2 | - | TGTGCCAGCGGTAGCGGGAGAAGCTCTGGGGCCAACGTCCTGACTTTC | CASGSGRSSGANVLTF
TRBJ2-1 | TRBV2 | TRBD1 | - | TGTGCCAGCAGGTCAAGCCGGGACAGGTCCTACAATGAGCAGTTCTTC | CASRSSRDRSYNEQFF
TRBJ2-5 | TRBV9 | - | - | TGTGCCAGCAGCCCTCGGGGAGCGGAGGGACGGTCAGAGACCCAGTACTTC | CASSPRGAEGRSETQYF
TRBJ2-1 | TRBV11-1 | - | once | TGTGCCAGCAGCGGGACGGGGGGCGCCCACAATGAGCAGTTCTTC | CASSGTGGAHNEQFF
TRBJ1-5 | TRBV25-1 | - | - | TGTGCCAGCAGTGAAGAAGGGGGGGGTCAGCCCCAGCATTTT | CASSEEGGGQPQHF
TRBJ1-2 | TRBV10-3 | TRBD1 | - | TGTGCCATCAGTGCCGGACAGGGGGCGCCAGGGGGCTACACCTTC | CAISAGQGAPGGYTF
TRBJ2-1 | TRBV2 | TRBD2 | - | TGTGCCACCCTAGCGGGAGGAATTGATGAGCAGTTCTTC | CATLAGGIDEQFF
TRBJ2-3 | TRBV4-2 | TRBD2 | - | TGTGCCAGCAGCCAAGGGACTAGCGGGAGGAGCACAGATACGCAGTATTTT | CASSQGTSGRSTDTQYF